This T cell receptor (beta chain) is from a study of CD8+ T cells in alopecia areata. The sequencing template was cDNA reverse transcribed from extracted RNA. Here immunoSEQ multiplex PCR was the method, and the copy in TCRdb shows in-frame clones only, minus some. The table has roughly 130,000 clones, approximately 58% seen once; the top ten hold 4.5% to 5.5%. The CDR3 runs 14 residues. Germline V gene data show CDR1 as MNHNY and CDR2 as SVGAGI (reference sequence). The ends were cut back, 6 bases at V and 4 bases at J, with 13 bases in the middle. This sequence was found in a human donor with alopecia areata. Sequences were derived from CD4+ T cells sorted from blood, sampled at week 0. The chain recombines TRBV6-6 with TRBJ1-5; D remains unclear. For the CDR3, the DNA is TGTGCCAGCAGGGCCAGGAGCTATAATCAGCCCCAGCATTTT. As protein: CASRARSYNQPQHF.